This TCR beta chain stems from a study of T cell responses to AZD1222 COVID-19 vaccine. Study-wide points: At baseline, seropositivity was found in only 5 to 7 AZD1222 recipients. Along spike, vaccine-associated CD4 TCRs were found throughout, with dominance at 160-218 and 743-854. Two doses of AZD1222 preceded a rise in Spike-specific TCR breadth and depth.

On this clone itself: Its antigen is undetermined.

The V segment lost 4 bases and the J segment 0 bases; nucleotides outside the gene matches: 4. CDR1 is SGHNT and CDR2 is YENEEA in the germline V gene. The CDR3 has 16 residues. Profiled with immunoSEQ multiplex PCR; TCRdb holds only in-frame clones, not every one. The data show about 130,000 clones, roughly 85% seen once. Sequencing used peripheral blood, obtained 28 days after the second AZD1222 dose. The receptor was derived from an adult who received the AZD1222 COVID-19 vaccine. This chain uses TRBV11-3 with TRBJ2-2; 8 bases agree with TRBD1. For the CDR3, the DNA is TGTGCCAGCAGCTCGACAGGGGCCCCGAACACCGGGGAGCTGTTTTTT. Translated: CASSSTGAPNTGELFF.